This T cell receptor beta chain was documented in a study of OX40 agonist ivuxolimab in advanced cancers. The wider study: A diagnosis of hepatocellular carcinoma, melanoma, renal cell or head and neck cancer was present in dose-escalation patients. Among those treated, three patients had partial responses, one with hepatocellular carcinoma and two with cutaneous melanoma. Anti-PD-1, anti-PD-L1 or anti-CTLA-4 therapy given earlier was allowed, and roughly 40% had some. Study observations and caveats: Low clonal expansion, among the lowest seen, marked partial responders at 0.1-3.0 mg/kg.

The method was immunoSEQ multiplex PCR; TCRdb's version includes in-frame clones alone and lacks a portion of them. The sample holds 35,000 to 40,000 clones, less than 85% seen once. Details on this clone: What it binds is unknown.

This CDR3 has 15 residues. The chain has TRBV21-1 and TRBJ1-1; the table gives TRBD1 as D, unverified against the DNA. TRBV21-1 is listed as a pseudogene. This specimen was CD4+ or CD8+ T cells sorted from blood, taken in a trial of the OX40 agonist ivuxolimab. The clonotype was recovered from an adult with an advanced solid tumor such as melanoma, head and neck, liver or kidney cancer. The CDR3, as DNA: TGTGCCAGCAATTGGGACAGGGGGTGGGTACGTGAAGCTTTCTTT. This sequence encodes CASNWDRGWVREAFF.